This entry lists 32 T cell receptor beta chains sequenced from one sample in a study of blood T cell repertoires in COVID-19 (dated by TCRdb to 2019 to 2021). The library was generated by the immunoSEQ multiplex PCR assay. TCRdb's version of the immuneACCESS table is confined to in-frame rearrangements and falls short of the full clone set. An unresolved V gene accounts for under half of the shortfall where checked; the remainder is of unknown origin. The sample profile shows tens of thousands of clones; over 60% of them were found once. The biggest ten clones account for about half of the sample. Source material: peripheral blood. All receptors derive from a human donor in a cohort sampled during active COVID-19.

The chain combines TRBV25-1 with TRBJ2-5; 12 bases line up with TRBD2. From germline, CDR1 is MGHDK and CDR2 SYGVNS. Trimming at V came to 5 bases and at J to 4 bases, leaving 5 bases not matched to a gene. CDR3 length equals 15 residues. The CDR3 DNA reads TGTGCCAGCAGTCCCCGGGGACTAGCGGGAGAGACCCAGTACTTC. It codes for CASSPRGLAGETQYF.

The rearrangement joins TRBV29-1 to TRBJ2-3; 14 bases map to TRBD2. Trimming cost V 4 bases and J 3 bases; bases outside gene matches: 3. Germline loops: CDR1 SQVTM, CDR2 ANQGSEA. The CDR3 has 15 residues. CDR3 protein: CSVGGTSGRTDTQYF. The CDR3 DNA reads as TGCAGCGTTGGAGGGACTAGCGGGAGAACAGATACGCAGTATTTT.

This rearrangement joins TRBV2 to TRBJ2-7; TRBD2 agrees at 8 bases. V shed 7 bases, J shed 7 bases, and the junction held 12 bases outside the gene matches. Germline V CDR1 and CDR2: SNHLY, FYNNEI. The CDR3 covers 14 residues. As DNA, the CDR3 is TGTGCCAGCAAAGGGGGTCCACTAGCGGTTGAGCAGTACTTC. Protein: CASKGGPLAVEQYF. The whole variable domain, remainder taken from reference TRBV2 and TRBJ2-7, is EPEVTQTPSHQVTQMGQEVILRCVPISNHLYFYWYRQILGQKVEFLVSFYNNEISEKSEIFDDQFSVERPDGSNFTLKIRSTKLEDSAMYFCASKGGPLAVEQYFGPGTRLTVT.

The J gene is TRBJ2-1, the V gene TRBV18; a possible D gene is TRBD1 (5 bases). In germline, CDR1 is KGHSH, CDR2 LQKENI. The CDR3 is 15 amino acids. Trimming left V 0 bases short and J 3 bases short, with 9 bases between. The CDR3 DNA sequence: TGTGCCAGCTCACCACCGGAAGGGGTCTACAATGAGCAGTTCTTC. Its protein is CASSPPEGVYNEQFF.

V is TRBV18 and J is TRBJ2-3, with 9 bases matching TRBD2. This CDR3 has 16 amino acids. V trimming: 4 bases; J trimming: 6 bases; junction bases outside the gene matches: 11. Looked up from germline, CDR1 is KGHSH and CDR2 is LQKENI. The CDR3 protein is CASSQSAGGNLDTQYF. The CDR3 DNA follows: TGTGCCAGCTCACAGAGCGCGGGAGGGAACCTCGATACGCAGTATTTT.

This chain uses TRBV5-1 with TRBJ2-7; 8 bases align to TRBD1. The CDR3 runs to 15 residues. V dropped 0 bases and J dropped 5; count of bases not matched to a gene: 7. Germline-derived CDR1 and CDR2 are SGHRS and YFSETQ. The DNA for the CDR3 is TGCGCCAGCAGCTTGGTTGGGACAGGTACCAACGAGCAGTACTTC. It encodes CASSLVGTGTNEQYF.

The V gene is TRBV7-9, the J gene TRBJ1-2; D not resolved. V lost 2 bases, J lost 5 bases, and 6 bases lay in between. CDR1 is SEHNR, CDR2 FQNEAQ, per germline (reference sequence). This CDR3 has 12 amino acids. The CDR3 reads CASSLTVYGYTF. The CDR3 DNA reads as TGTGCCAGCAGCTTAACGGTATATGGCTACACCTTC.

J is TRBJ2-1 and V is TRBV28, with D uncertain. CDR3 size: 14 residues. The V and J ends lost 11 bases and 2 bases respectively, with 16 bases between them. The V gene's germline CDR1 is MDHEN and CDR2 SYDVKM. The CDR3 loop is CAVPSRKTYNEQFF. CDR3 DNA: TGTGCCGTGCCCAGCAGGAAAACCTACAATGAGCAGTTCTTC.

DNA of the CDR3: TGTGCCAGCAGCGTATGGGACAGGGGCGTCTCCTACAATGAGCAGTTCTTC. Residues: CASSVWDRGVSYNEQFF. The chain combines TRBV9 with TRBJ2-1; 10 bases align to TRBD1. The CDR3 is 17 residues long. Per the germline V gene, CDR1 is SGDLS and CDR2 is YYNGEE. Trimming took 1 base from V and 0 from J; bases not matched to a gene: 4. Variable domain in full (rest from reference TRBV9 and TRBJ2-1): DSGVTQTPKHLITATGQRVTLRCSPRSGDLSVYWYQQSLDQGLQFLIQYYNGEERAKGNILERFSAQQFPDLHSELNLSSLELGDSALYFCASSVWDRGVSYNEQFFGPGTRLTVL.

The chain uses TRBV2 and TRBJ2-5; D is unresolved. The V end lost 7 bases, the J end lost 4 bases, and 7 bases lay between the germline ends. CDR3 size: 11 residues. Germline V gene data show CDR1 as SNHLY and CDR2 as FYNNEI. The CDR3 spells CASKLRETQYF. CDR3 sequence (DNA): TGTGCCAGCAAGCTGAGAGAGACCCAGTACTTC.

The CDR3 region has the DNA TGTGCCACCAGCAGTAAACAGGGGGTACAGTACTTC. It translates to CATSSKQGVQYF. The chain joins TRBV15 to TRBJ2-7; 8 bases line up with TRBD1. Germline V gene data show CDR1 as LNHNV and CDR2 as YYDKDF (reference sequence). The CDR3 runs 12 residues. The junction had 5 bases not matched to a gene; V was cut back by 3 bases and J by 10 bases.

The J gene is TRBJ2-1, the V gene TRBV18; 10 bases line up with TRBD1. Trimming removed 6 bases from V and 6 bases from J; junction bases left unmatched: 8. CDR3 size: 15 residues. The germline CDR1 and CDR2 sequences are KGHSH and LQKENI. DNA of the CDR3: TGTGCCAGCTCTCTTAACCGGGACAGGGGCAATGAGCAGTTCTTC. Its translation is CASSLNRDRGNEQFF.

The chain couples TRBV19 to TRBJ2-2; D might be TRBD1 (6 bases). This CDR3 comprises 14 residues. Trimming removed 5 bases at V and 2 bases at J, with 9 bases between. Germline loops: CDR1 LNHDA, CDR2 SQIVND (reference sequence). The CDR3 DNA follows: TGTGCCAGTAGTTCCGGGACAAACACCGGGGAGCTGTTTTTT. It codes for CASSSGTNTGELFF.

A note on this clone: This sample also contains other DNA sequences that code for the same CDR3. This sequence joins TRBV7-3 and TRBJ2-7; 10 positions match TRBD2. V lost 2 bases to trimming and J lost 4 bases; unmatched junction nucleotides: 5. The CDR3 loop spans 15 amino acids. Germline CDR1 reads SGHTA; CDR2 reads FQGTGA. Here the CDR3 reads CASSLASGSSYEQYF. The DNA for the CDR3 is TGTGCCAGCAGCTTAGCTAGCGGGAGTAGTTACGAGCAGTACTTC.

The chain uses TRBV28 and TRBJ2-7, with a tentative D call TRBD2 (5 bases). The CDR3 extends over 15 amino acids. Germline V gives CDR1 MDHEN, CDR2 SYDVKM. V lost 4 bases, J lost 9 bases, and 22 bases lay in between. The CDR3 loop is CASSSPQRTAFWQYF. The DNA of the CDR3 is TGTGCCAGCAGTTCCCCACAGCGGACGGCCTTTTGGCAGTACTTC.

The rearrangement joins TRBV24-1 to TRBJ2-3, with TRBD1 matching 7 bases. V trimming: 8 bases; J trimming: 5 bases; junction bases outside the gene matches: 6. The CDR3 is 13 amino acids. Germline-derived CDR1 and CDR2 are KGHDR and SFDVKD. CDR3 amino acids: CATMRGQGDTQYF. DNA of the CDR3: TGTGCCACCATGAGGGGGCAAGGAGATACGCAGTATTTT.

The chain combines TRBV6-2 or TRBV6-3 with TRBJ1-5; no reliable D call. CDR3 length: 16 amino acids. The germline V gene encodes CDR1 MNHEY and CDR2 SVGEGT. V shed 6 bases and J shed 4 bases, with 19 bases lying between them. CDR3 sequence (DNA): TGTGCCAGCAGCCCCCCGACGGGAGGAAGTAATCAGCCCCAGCATTTT. Translating gives CASSPPTGGSNQPQHF.

This chain connects TRBV24-1 to TRBJ2-3; 11 nucleotides align to TRBD2. Germline loops: CDR1 KGHDR, CDR2 SFDVKD. V lost 4 bases to trimming and J lost 9 bases; unmatched junction nucleotides: 8. The CDR3 length is 15 residues. CDR3 bases: TGTGCCACCAGTGAGATAGCGGGAGGGCCCGGGACGCAGTATTTT. Translation: CATSEIAGGPGTQYF.

This clone was counted a single time. The gene calls are TRBV19 and TRBJ1-1; TRBD1 is a possible D gene (6 bases). The CDR3 has 14 amino acids. Germline V gene sequence: CDR1 LNHDA, CDR2 SQIVND (reference sequence). The V end lost 7 bases, the J end lost 1 base, and 13 bases lay between the germline ends. CDR3: CASNFGQRNTEAFF. The DNA of the CDR3 is TGTGCCAGTAATTTTGGACAGAGGAACACTGAAGCTTTCTTT.

The CDR3, as DNA: TGTGCCAGCAGTTCCGTCCTTGGCGGCTACACCTTC. Protein product: CASSSVLGGYTF. The J gene is TRBJ1-2, the V gene TRBV6-2 or TRBV6-3; no definite D call. Germline V lookup: CDR1 MNHEY, CDR2 SVGEGT. The CDR3 spans 12 residues. The V end lost 4 bases, the J end lost 8 bases, and 11 bases lay between the germline ends.

This clone has only one observation. This sequence joins TRBV18 and TRBJ1-1, with 9 nucleotides matching TRBD1. Germline loops: CDR1 KGHSH, CDR2 LQKENI. J lost 6 bases, V lost 3 bases, and 11 bases had no gene match. The CDR3 totals 16 residues. Here the CDR3 DNA reads TGTGCCAGCTCACCTGTCACAGGGGGCGCGGGCTCTGAAGCTTTCTTT. It is translated as CASSPVTGGAGSEAFF.

The rearrangement joins TRBV6-5 to TRBJ1-3; TRBD1 agrees at 7 bases. Germline values: CDR1 MNHEY, CDR2 SVGAGI. V lost 8 bases, J lost 4 bases, and 5 bases stayed unmatched. The CDR3 spans 13 residues. CDR3 region: CASSGTAGNTIYF. The CDR3 DNA follows: TGTGCCAGCTCCGGGACAGCCGGAAACACCATATATTTT.

The V gene is TRBV29-1, the J gene TRBJ2-4, with TRBD2 identical over 9 bases. J lost 9 bases, V lost 6 bases, and 9 bases had no gene match. Looked up from germline, CDR1 is SQVTM and CDR2 is ANQGSEA. The CDR3 runs 13 residues. The CDR3 bases are TGCAGCGTCCTAGCCGGGACTAGCATCATTCAGTACTTC. It yields the protein CSVLAGTSIIQYF.

V usage is TRBV24-1 and J usage is TRBJ2-5; TRBD2 agrees at 8 bases. Germline values: CDR1 KGHDR, CDR2 SFDVKD. Germline trimming cut 2 bases from V and 1 base from J; bases unmatched to any gene: 5. The CDR3 totals 16 residues. The CDR3 region has the DNA TGTGCCACCAGTGATTCGCGGGGGGCTCGCCAAGAGACCCAGTACTTC. This encodes CATSDSRGARQETQYF.

In its sample, this clone was seen a few times. CDR3 bases: TGCAGCGCAAGGACTAGCGGGTGGGATGAGCAGTTCTTC. It yields the protein CSARTSGWDEQFF. The V gene is TRBV29-1, the J gene TRBJ2-1, with TRBD2 matching 11 bases. The germline CDR1 and CDR2 sequences are SQVTM and ANQGSEA. V was pared by 7 bases and J by 8 bases, with 7 bases of the junction left unmatched. This CDR3 region has 13 residues.

This chain connects TRBV18 to TRBJ2-6, with TRBD1 matching 11 bases. The V segment lost 3 bases and the J segment 10 bases; nucleotides outside the gene matches: 2. The CDR3 is 14 residues long. The germline V gene encodes CDR1 KGHSH and CDR2 LQKENI. This chain's CDR3 is CASSPGTGGNVLTF. The CDR3 coding sequence is TGTGCCAGCTCACCGGGGACAGGGGGTAACGTCCTGACTTTC. The whole variable domain, filled in from reference TRBV18 and TRBJ2-6, reads NAGVMQNPRHLVRRRGQEARLRCSPMKGHSHVYWYRQLPEEGLKFMVYLQKENIIDESGMPKERFSAEFPKEGPSILRIQQVVRGDSAAYFCASSPGTGGNVLTFGAGSRLTVL.

The chain links TRBV6-2 or TRBV6-3 to TRBJ2-3; 10 bases fit TRBD2. V shed 2 bases and J 6 bases; nucleotides not matched to a gene: 14. Germline V gene sequence: CDR1 MNHEY, CDR2 SVGEGT. This CDR3 is built from 18 residues. This CDR3 reads CASSYDAHLAGDWDTQYF. CDR3 nucleotides: TGTGCCAGCAGTTACGATGCTCATCTAGCGGGAGATTGGGATACGCAGTATTTT.

This clone was found many times. The rearrangement links TRBV6-5 to TRBJ2-2; maybe TRBD1 (6 bases). V shed 7 bases and J shed 4 bases, with 13 bases lying between them. The CDR3 is made up of 14 amino acids. CDR1 MNHEY and CDR2 SVGAGI come from the germline V gene. The CDR3 DNA sequence: TGTGCCAGCACCGTGACAGGACTCACCGGGGAGCTGTTTTTT. Translated: CASTVTGLTGELFF.

The gene calls are TRBV6-1 and TRBJ2-5; D not resolved. The germline V gene encodes CDR1 MNHNS and CDR2 SASEGT. The CDR3 is 15 residues long. V lost 2 bases to trimming and J lost 4 bases, with 14 bases between them. The CDR3 bases are TGTGCCAGCAGTGAAACGACAAACGGAAGAGAGACCCAGTACTTC. It translates to CASSETTNGRETQYF.

This clone was counted at least ten times. The gene calls are TRBV4-3 and TRBJ1-1; D remains unclear. V was cut by 3 bases and J by 1 base, with 12 bases left in between. CDR1 and CDR2 from the germline V gene are LGHNA and YSLEER. CDR3 size: 15 residues. CDR3 protein: CASSHSTEKNTEAFF. The CDR3 DNA follows: TGCGCCAGCAGCCATTCGACGGAGAAGAACACTGAAGCTTTCTTT.

The chain recombines TRBV28 with TRBJ1-1; D is undetermined. V was clipped by 7 bases and J by 3 bases, with 15 bases between them. The CDR3 is 14 amino acids. Germline V CDR1 and CDR2: MDHEN, SYDVKM. The CDR3 region is CASTSVRADTEAFF. In DNA form, the CDR3 reads TGTGCCAGCACCTCCGTGCGGGCAGACACTGAAGCTTTCTTT.

This chain joins TRBV30 and TRBJ1-2, with TRBD1 matching over 8 bases. CDR1 is GTSNPN and CDR2 is SVGIG in the germline V gene (reference sequence). This CDR3 region has 13 residues. Trimming took 3 bases from V and 1 from J; bases not matched to a gene: 1. This CDR3 is CAWRTGGNYGYTF. The DNA of the CDR3 is TGTGCCTGGAGAACAGGGGGTAACTATGGCTACACCTTC. Using reference TRBV30 and TRBJ1-2 for the parts outside the CDR3, the full variable domain is SQTIHQWPATLVQPVGSPLSLECTVEGTSNPNLYWYRQAAGRGLQLLFYSVGIGQISSEVPQNLSASRPQDRQFILSSKKLLLSDSGFYLCAWRTGGNYGYTFGSGTRLTVV.